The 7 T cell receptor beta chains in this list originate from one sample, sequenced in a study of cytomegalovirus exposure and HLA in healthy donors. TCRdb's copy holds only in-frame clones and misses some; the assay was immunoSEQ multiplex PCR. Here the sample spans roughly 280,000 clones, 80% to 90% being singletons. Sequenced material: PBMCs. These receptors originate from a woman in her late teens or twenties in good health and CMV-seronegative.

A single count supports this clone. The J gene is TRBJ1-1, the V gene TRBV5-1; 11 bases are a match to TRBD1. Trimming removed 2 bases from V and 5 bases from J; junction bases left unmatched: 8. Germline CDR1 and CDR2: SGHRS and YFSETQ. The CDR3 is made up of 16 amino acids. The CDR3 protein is CASSFPGQGVLTEAFF. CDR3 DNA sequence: TGCGCCAGCAGCTTCCCGGGACAGGGGGTGTTGACTGAAGCTTTCTTT.

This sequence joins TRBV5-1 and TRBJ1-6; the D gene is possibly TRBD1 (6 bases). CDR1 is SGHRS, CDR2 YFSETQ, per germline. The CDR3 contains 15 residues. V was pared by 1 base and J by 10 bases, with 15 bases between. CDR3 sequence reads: CASSLTGSLESPLHF. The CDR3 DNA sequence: TGCGCCAGCAGCTTGACAGGGAGCCTTGAATCACCCCTCCACTTT.

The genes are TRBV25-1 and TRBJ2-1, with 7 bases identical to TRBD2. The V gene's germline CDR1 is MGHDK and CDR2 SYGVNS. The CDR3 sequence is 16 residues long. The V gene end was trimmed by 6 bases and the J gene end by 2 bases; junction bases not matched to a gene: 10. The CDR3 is CASSDESGGTYNEQFF. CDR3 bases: TGTGCCAGCAGCGACGAATCGGGGGGTACCTACAATGAGCAGTTCTTC.

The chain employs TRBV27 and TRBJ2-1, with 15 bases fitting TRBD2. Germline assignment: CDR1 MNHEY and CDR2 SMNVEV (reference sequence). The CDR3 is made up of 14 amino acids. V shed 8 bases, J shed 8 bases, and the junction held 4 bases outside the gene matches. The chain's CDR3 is CASGLAGGRHEQFF. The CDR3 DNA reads TGTGCCAGCGGACTAGCGGGAGGGCGTCATGAGCAGTTCTTC.

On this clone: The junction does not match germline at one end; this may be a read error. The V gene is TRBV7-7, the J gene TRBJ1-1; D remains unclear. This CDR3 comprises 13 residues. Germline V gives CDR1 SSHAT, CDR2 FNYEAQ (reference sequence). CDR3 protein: CASSLQPNTEAFF. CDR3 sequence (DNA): TGTGCTAGCAGCCTACAGCCGAACACTGAAGCTTTCTTT.

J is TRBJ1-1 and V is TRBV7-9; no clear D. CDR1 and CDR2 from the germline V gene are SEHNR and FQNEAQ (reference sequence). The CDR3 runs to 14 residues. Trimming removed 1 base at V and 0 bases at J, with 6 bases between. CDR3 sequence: CASSLEAVNTEAFF. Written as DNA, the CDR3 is TGTGCCAGCAGCTTAGAGGCGGTGAACACTGAAGCTTTCTTT. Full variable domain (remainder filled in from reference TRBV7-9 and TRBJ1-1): DTGVSQNPRHKITKRGQNVTFRCDPISEHNRLYWYRQTLGQGPEFLTYFQNEAQLEKSRLLSDRFSAERPKGSFSTLEIQRTEQGDSAMYLCASSLEAVNTEAFFGQGTRLTVV.

CDR3 sequence: CASSSPGGEQYF. Written as DNA, the CDR3 is TGTGCCAGCAGTTCCCCGGGCGGGGAGCAGTACTTC. The chain combines TRBV6-6 with TRBJ2-7, with D maybe TRBD2 (5 bases). Germline V CDR1 and CDR2: MNHNY, SVGAGI (reference sequence). The CDR3 extends over 12 amino acids. Trimming took 4 bases from V and 7 from J, leaving 11 bases between them.